This T cell receptor beta chain stems from a study of CD8 T cells in ankylosing spondylitis. The CDR3 extends over 17 amino acids. In germline, CDR1 is DFQATT, CDR2 SNEGSKA (reference sequence). With V trimmed by 1 base and J by 2 bases, 9 bases remained unmatched. This clonotype was observed many times. TCRdb independently ran MiXCR on the 5' RACE reads; one entry per CDR3 protein. This table has some 37,000 distinct CDR3 sequences, around 10% appearing once. The chain is built from TRBV20-1 and TRBJ1-5; 9 bases are a match to TRBD1. Sequencing used synovial fluid, either unsorted or a sorted T cell fraction (not recorded which). This receptor was taken from a male donor with ankylosing spondylitis. The CDR3 sequence: CSARVPDRGTGNQPQHF. The DNA for the CDR3 is TGCAGTGCTAGAGTTCCGGACAGGGGAACTGGCAATCAGCCCCAGCATTTT.